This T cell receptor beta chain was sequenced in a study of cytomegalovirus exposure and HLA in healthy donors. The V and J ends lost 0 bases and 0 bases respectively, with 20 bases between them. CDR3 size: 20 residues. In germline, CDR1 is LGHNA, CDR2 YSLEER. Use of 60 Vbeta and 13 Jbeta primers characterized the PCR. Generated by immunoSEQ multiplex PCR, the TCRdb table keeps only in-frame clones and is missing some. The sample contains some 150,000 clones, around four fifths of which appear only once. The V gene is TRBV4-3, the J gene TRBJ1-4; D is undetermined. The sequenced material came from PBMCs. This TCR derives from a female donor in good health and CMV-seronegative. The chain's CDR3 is CASSQDTGYVVAATNEKLFF. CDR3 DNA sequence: TGCGCCAGCAGCCAAGATACGGGTTATGTAGTAGCGGCAACTAATGAAAAACTGTTTTTT.